One and the same sample provided the 26 T cell receptor beta chains below, sequenced in a study of lung T cells in sarcoidosis with Löfgren's syndrome. Each CDR3 protein gets one entry after TCRdb re-called the reads with MiXCR. Of 15,000 to 25,000 distinct CDR3 sequences in the sample, roughly a fifth were seen once. Sequencing input: CD4+ T cells from bronchoalveolar lavage. All receptors come from a human donor with sarcoidosis (Löfgren's syndrome or another form), or a control subject (not recorded which).

This clonotype was observed many times. This chain joins TRBV3-1 and TRBJ1-3; no definite D call. The CDR3 length is 15 residues. Germline CDR1 is LGHDT and CDR2 is YNNKEL (reference sequence). The V gene lost 0 bases and the J gene lost 2 bases, with 8 bases spanning the gap. The CDR3 reads CASSQDVGAGNTIYF. The CDR3 coding sequence is TGTGCCAGCAGCCAAGATGTGGGAGCTGGAAACACCATATATTTT.

This clonotype has ten or more counts. J is TRBJ2-5 and V is TRBV20-1, with D tentatively TRBD2 (5 bases). CDR3 size: 12 residues. V gave up 3 bases and J gave up 2 bases, with 7 bases separating them. Per germline, CDR1 DFQATT and CDR2 SNEGSKA (reference sequence). The CDR3 coding sequence is TGCAGTGCTAGGGGAGTTCAAGAGACCCAGTACTTC. Translating gives CSARGVQETQYF.

This clonotype counts as medium-sized. This rearrangement joins TRBV6-1 to TRBJ2-7; possibly TRBD1 or TRBD2 for D (5 bases each). Germline V CDR1 and CDR2: MNHNS, SASEGT. V dropped 7 bases and J dropped 4 bases, with 14 bases sitting between them. The CDR3 totals 13 residues. CDR3 in DNA: TGTGCCAGCACACCGGGACCGAATTACGAGCAGTACTTC. It specifies CASTPGPNYEQYF.

This clonotype is medium-sized within its sample. CDR3 residues: CASSRSPNEKLFF. The CDR3 DNA reads TGTGCCAGCAGTCGGAGTCCTAATGAAAAACTGTTTTTT. The chain combines TRBV25-1 with TRBJ1-4; D uncertain. CDR3 length: 13 residues. Trimming took 5 bases from V and 3 from J, leaving 7 bases between them. The germline CDR1 and CDR2 sequences are MGHDK and SYGVNS.

As to this clonotype: It may be a read error: a sequence one base away is much more abundant. This chain links TRBV14 with TRBJ1-5, with 10 bases matching TRBD1. Per germline, CDR1 SGHDN and CDR2 FVKESK. This CDR3 region has 17 residues. This CDR3 is CASSQDRGDRGDQPKHF. CDR3 DNA: TGTGCCAGCAGCCAAGATCGGGGGGACAGGGGAGATCAGCCCAAGCATTTT.

This rearrangement joins TRBV19 to TRBJ1-5; D might be TRBD1 (5 bases). V lost 3 bases and J lost 0, with 12 bases in between. Germline values: CDR1 LNHDA, CDR2 SQIVND (reference sequence). The CDR3 is 16 residues long. This chain's CDR3 is CASSMVDGHSNQPQHF. In DNA, the CDR3 is TGTGCCAGTAGTATGGTGGACGGACATAGCAATCAGCCCCAGCATTTT.

This clonotype appeared many times. The DNA of the CDR3 is TGTGCCACCAGTGATTCCGGGAGCTTCACAGATACGCAGTATTTT. Its translation: CATSDSGSFTDTQYF. The chain is built from TRBV24-1 and TRBJ2-3, with a tentative D call TRBD2 (6 bases). In germline, CDR1 is KGHDR, CDR2 SFDVKD. V lost 2 bases, J lost 2 bases, and 10 bases lay in between. The CDR3 runs to 15 residues.

Details on this clonotype: A read error may be the cause here, since a much bigger clone is one base away. This chain uses TRBV28 with TRBJ2-2; the D gene could be TRBD1 or TRBD2 (6 bases each). This CDR3 spans 16 amino acids. The germline V gene encodes CDR1 MDHEN and CDR2 SYDVKM. Between the trimmed V and J ends, which lost 6 bases and 0 bases, there was a span of 14 bases. CDR3 loop: CASRPRGAPNTGELFF. CDR3 DNA: TGTGCCAGCAGACCTAGGGGGGCCCCGAACACCGGGGAGCTGTTTTTT.

About this clonotype itself: A read error is likely, as this CDR3 ends without the conserved phenylalanine or tryptophan. The CDR3, as DNA: TGTGCCATCAGTGGTGGACAGGGTCTCCAAGAGACCCAGTACCTC. Translated, it gives CAISGGQGLQETQYL. This rearrangement joins TRBV10-3 to TRBJ2-5; TRBD1 aligns across 8 bases. CDR1 ENHRY and CDR2 SYGVKD come from the germline V gene. Germline trimming cut 4 bases from V and 1 base from J; bases unmatched to any gene: 5. CDR3 length: 15 residues.

The V call is TRBV3-1, the J call TRBJ2-1; the D gene is possibly TRBD2 (5 bases). CDR3 length equals 16 residues. Trimming took 1 base from V and 3 from J, leaving 13 bases between them. The germline CDR1 and CDR2 sequences are LGHDT and YNNKEL (reference sequence). CDR3 coding DNA: TGTGCCAGCAGCCAAGGTGCTAGCCCATACTACAATGAGCAGTTCTTC. This gives the protein CASSQGASPYYNEQFF.

This clonotype is medium-sized. The chain couples TRBV7-2 to TRBJ1-1, with D maybe TRBD1 (6 bases). The CDR3 loop spans 13 amino acids. Trimming removed 5 bases at V and 1 base at J, with 8 bases between. The germline gives CDR1 SGHTA, CDR2 FQGNSA. CDR3 in DNA: TGTGCCAGCAGCGGACAGCCGAACACTGAAGCTTTCTTT. This translates into CASSGQPNTEAFF.

This clonotype was detected only a few times. This chain uses TRBV29-1 with TRBJ1-1; D gene ambiguous. Trimming removed 7 bases at V and 0 bases at J, with 15 bases between. Germline CDR1 is SQVTM and CDR2 is ANQGSEA. The CDR3 loop spans 14 amino acids. CDR3 DNA: TGCAGCGCGACTCCATCCGGGATGAACACTGAAGCTTTCTTT. Protein: CSATPSGMNTEAFF.

On this clonotype: This may stem from a read error, because a much larger clone lies one nucleotide away. The V and J genes are TRBV19 and TRBJ2-1; 7 bases align to TRBD2. Germline V gene data show CDR1 as LNHDA and CDR2 as SQIVND (reference sequence). The CDR3 extends over 18 amino acids. J gave up 0 bases and V 4 bases, and 12 bases lay outside the gene matches. CDR3 coding DNA: TGTGCCAGTAGTAGAGGTCTTAGGGGAGGGAGCTCCTACAATGAGCAGTTCTTC. This sequence encodes CASSRGLRGGSSYNEQFF.

Concerning this clonotype itself: This may come from a read error, since a much larger clone is one base off. The V gene is TRBV7-2, the J gene TRBJ2-3, with D possibly TRBD2 on 5 matching bases. This CDR3 is built from 13 residues. In germline, CDR1 is SGHTA, CDR2 FQGNSA. The germline V and J ends were trimmed by 5 bases and 5 bases, with 11 bases remaining between them. CDR3 region: CASSPRAGDTQYF. The CDR3 region has the DNA TGTGCCAGCAGCCCCCGGGCGGGAGATACGCAGTATTTT.

Concerning this clonotype: It may be a read error: a sequence one base away is much more abundant. The chain has TRBV20-1 and TRBJ2-7; 9 bases map to TRBD1. The CDR3 consists of 13 residues. Germline lookup yields CDR1 DFQATT and CDR2 SNEGSKA (reference sequence). CDR3 residues: CSARTGVFNEQCF. CDR3 sequence (DNA): TGCAGTGCCCGGACAGGGGTCTTCAACGAGCAGTGCTTC.

Concerning this clonotype itself: A read error may explain this, as a much larger clone is one base away. J is TRBJ2-1 and V is TRBV10-2; possibly TRBD1 for D (6 bases). Germline V gene lookup returns CDR1 WSHSY and CDR2 SAAADI. The CDR3 contains 11 residues. This CDR3 reads CATGQHNEQFF. In nucleotides, the CDR3 is TGTGCCACCGGACAGCACAATGAGCAGTTCTTC.

A word on this clonotype: A single base separates this from a much larger clone, so it may be a read error. The chain carries TRBV7-2 and TRBJ1-1; no firm D call. From germline, CDR1 is SGHTA and CDR2 FQGNSA. The length of the CDR3 is 14 residues. V gave up 1 base and J gave up 1 base, with 7 bases separating them. This chain's CDR3 is CASSLVGENTEAFF. In DNA form, the CDR3 reads TGTGCCAGCAGCTTAGTTGGCGAGAACACTGAAGCTTTCTTT.

Worth noting for this clonotype: Germline and junction disagree at one end, which may indicate a read error. This chain uses TRBV28 with TRBJ2-1; perhaps D is TRBD1 or TRBD2 (5 bases each). Looked up from germline, CDR1 is MDHEN and CDR2 is SYDVKM. CDR3 length equals 22 residues. The CDR3 nucleotides read TGTGCCAGCAGTCCACCTCTCGACTATCTACAACTTCTCTGGGGCGTTGACAATGAGCAGCTCTTT. It is translated as CASSPPLDYLQLLWGVDNEQLF.

To note about this clonotype: The conserved phenylalanine or tryptophan normally closing the CDR3 is absent here, so this likely arose from a read error. This chain joins TRBV10-3 and TRBJ1-2; 9 bases line up with TRBD1. CDR1 is ENHRY, CDR2 SYGVKD, per germline. The trim removed 6 bases at V and 2 bases at J, leaving 1 base unmatched. This CDR3 region has 13 residues. The CDR3 spells CAIRGTGNYGYTL. The CDR3 bases are TGTGCCATCAGGGGGACAGGGAACTATGGCTACACCTTA.

This clonotype has a count of ten or more. V usage is TRBV4-2 and J usage is TRBJ2-1, with TRBD2 as a possible D gene (6 bases). The CDR3 contains 15 residues. The germline V gene encodes CDR1 LGHNA and CDR2 YNFKEQ. The V and J ends lost 8 bases and 0 bases respectively, with 14 bases between them. The CDR3 spells CASASDGSSYNEQFF. Here the CDR3 DNA reads TGTGCCAGCGCTAGCGACGGGAGCTCCTACAATGAGCAGTTCTTC.

This clonotype was detected many times. This chain links TRBV20-1 with TRBJ2-3; TRBD1 agrees at 7 bases. V gave up 0 bases and J gave up 3 bases; unmatched junction bases: 6. Germline V gene data show CDR1 as DFQATT and CDR2 as SNEGSKA (reference sequence). This CDR3 has 15 residues. The CDR3: CSARDSGGSTDTQYF. Here the CDR3 DNA reads TGCAGTGCTAGAGATTCAGGGGGTTCTACAGATACGCAGTATTTT.

This clonotype is medium-sized (0.01 to 0.1%). V is TRBV20-1 and J is TRBJ2-1, with 9 bases aligning to TRBD2. The V segment lost 6 bases and the J segment 6 bases; nucleotides outside the gene matches: 6. The CDR3 contains 13 residues. Germline V gives CDR1 DFQATT, CDR2 SNEGSKA (reference sequence). The CDR3 DNA is TGCAGTGCCCCCGCGGGAGGGCCCAATGAGCAGTTCTTC. Translating it yields CSAPAGGPNEQFF.

This clonotype occurred many times. The chain carries TRBV4-3 and TRBJ2-1; perhaps TRBD2 as D (5 bases). V dropped 4 bases and J dropped 10 bases, with 11 bases sitting between them. Germline V lookup: CDR1 LGHNA, CDR2 YSLEER. CDR3 length equals 12 residues. The CDR3 DNA is TGCGCCAGCAGCCCCCTAGGCGGGGAGCAGTTCTTC. Translation gives CASSPLGGEQFF.

In its sample, this clonotype was seen many times. The genes are TRBV20-1 and TRBJ1-5; D remains ambiguous. Trimming left V 5 bases short and J 0 bases short, with 17 bases between. CDR3 length: 16 residues. CDR1 DFQATT and CDR2 SNEGSKA come from the germline V gene (reference sequence). The CDR3 DNA reads TGCAGTGCTTCCGTGGAGGGAACTTATAGCAATCAGCCCCAGCATTTT. Protein: CSASVEGTYSNQPQHF.

This chain uses TRBV27 with TRBJ2-7; tentatively, D is TRBD1 or TRBD2 (5 bases each). This CDR3 contains 15 residues. Trimming stripped 5 bases from V and 3 bases from J, with 17 bases between. The germline V gene has CDR1 MNHEY and CDR2 SMNVEV (reference sequence). The CDR3 nucleotides are TGTGCCAGCAGTCCCGGGACGGCCATACGCTACGAGCAGTACTTC. This codes for CASSPGTAIRYEQYF.

At least ten counts were recorded for this clonotype. The chain couples TRBV7-2 to TRBJ2-7; the D gene is possibly TRBD1 (6 bases). The germline V gene has CDR1 SGHTA and CDR2 FQGNSA. V was cut by 4 bases and J by 3 bases, with 7 bases left in between. The CDR3 extends over 12 amino acids. The CDR3 here is CASSSQGYEQYF. The CDR3 DNA reads TGTGCCAGCAGCTCACAGGGCTACGAGCAGTACTTC.